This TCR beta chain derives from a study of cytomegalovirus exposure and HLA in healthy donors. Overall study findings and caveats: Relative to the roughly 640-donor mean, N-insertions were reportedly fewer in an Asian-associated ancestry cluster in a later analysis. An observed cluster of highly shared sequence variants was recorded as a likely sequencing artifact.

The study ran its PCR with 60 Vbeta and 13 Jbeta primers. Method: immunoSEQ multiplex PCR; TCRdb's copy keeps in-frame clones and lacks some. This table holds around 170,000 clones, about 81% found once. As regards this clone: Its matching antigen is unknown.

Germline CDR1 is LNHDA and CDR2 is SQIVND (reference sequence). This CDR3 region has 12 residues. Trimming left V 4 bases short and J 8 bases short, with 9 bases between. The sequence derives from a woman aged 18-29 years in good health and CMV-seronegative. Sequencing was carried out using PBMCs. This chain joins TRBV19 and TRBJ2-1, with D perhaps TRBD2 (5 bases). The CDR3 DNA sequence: TGTGCCAGTAGTACACATAGCGATGAGCAGTTCTTC. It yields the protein CASSTHSDEQFF. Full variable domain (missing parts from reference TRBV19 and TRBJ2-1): DGGITQSPKYLFRKEGQNVTLSCEQNLNHDAMYWYRQDPGQGLRLIYYSQIVNDFQKGDIAEGYSVSREKKESFPLTVTSAQKNPTAFYLCASSTHSDEQFFGPGTRLTVL.